These T cell receptor beta chains were read from a single sample in a study of blood T cell repertoires in COVID-19. The table came from immunoSEQ multiplex PCR; TCRdb's copy has only in-frame clones and leaves some out. The repertoire holds around 340,000 clones, with 70% to 90% as singletons. The source material was PBMCs or T cells enriched from blood (not recorded which). Every receptor here comes from a woman aged 40 to 49 with acute COVID-19. Both conserved end residues are part of each CDR3. Each record gives: V gene, J gene, CDR3 protein.

TRBV3-1/TRBV3-2,TRBJ2-5,CASSYRQETQYF
TRBV18,TRBJ1-2,CASSPGQAHYGYTF
TRBV3-1/TRBV3-2,TRBJ2-3,CASSQDRFTDTQYF
TRBV7-2,TRBJ2-5,CASSLAGDYLQETQYF
TRBV7-8,TRBJ1-5,CASSGGTGGNQPQHF
TRBV4-2,TRBJ2-3,CASSQDPRTSATDTQYF
TRBV5-1,TRBJ2-1,CASSSLASNEQFF
TRBV6-5,TRBJ2-5,CAVRDLGRETQYF
TRBV7-2,TRBJ2-7,CASSFPGQGYEQYF
TRBV6-5,TRBJ1-2,CASRPSIQFNYGYTF
TRBV9,TRBJ1-6,CASSETGANSPLHF
TRBV5-4,TRBJ1-1,CASSMGRVTNTEAFF
TRBV4-1,TRBJ2-7,CASSRESGGPRSYEQYF
TRBV29-1,TRBJ2-2,CSAATLDRGSGELFF
TRBV21-1,TRBJ1-4,CASSKAPGGTNEKLFF
TRBV28,TRBJ1-2,CAGQTATNYGYTF
TRBV6-1,TRBJ1-3,CASSGVRDRTYTLSGNTIYF
TRBV11-3,TRBJ2-2,CASSAGLAGVTGELFF
TRBV7-2,TRBJ2-3,CASRQRMTSGGTDTQYF
TRBV4-2,TRBJ1-4,CASSPQGANEKLFF
TRBV28,TRBJ2-7,CASSLSGLAGYEQYF
TRBV6-5,TRBJ1-3,CASKGVSWSGNTIYF
TRBV6-5,TRBJ1-2,CASSYLTTGDHGYTF
TRBV4-3,TRBJ2-7,CASSQAGTGVQEQYF